This section outlines one TCR beta chain sequence together with its context. As yet, its antigen is unknown. Both 60 Vbeta primers and 13 Jbeta primers went into the PCR. The repertoire was sequenced with immunoSEQ multiplex PCR; TCRdb's copy has only in-frame clones and lacks some. The sample totals some 130,000 clones. This specimen comes from a study of cytomegalovirus exposure and HLA in healthy donors. The CDR3 contains 16 residues. After removal of 6 bases from V and 1 base from J, the junction contained 6 bases not matched to a gene. Per germline, CDR1 SNHLY and CDR2 FYNNEI. General study findings and limits: Presence/absence analyses assumed roughly uniform sequencing depth across donors, which may not hold.

Source material: PBMCs. This TCR came from a man aged 18 to 30 in good health and CMV-seronegative. The rearrangement uses TRBV2 and TRBJ1-3; 10 nucleotides match TRBD1. In nucleotides, the CDR3 is TGTGCCAGCAGGAGGGACAGGGGATCGTCTGGAAACACCATATATTTT. It codes for CASRRDRGSSGNTIYF.